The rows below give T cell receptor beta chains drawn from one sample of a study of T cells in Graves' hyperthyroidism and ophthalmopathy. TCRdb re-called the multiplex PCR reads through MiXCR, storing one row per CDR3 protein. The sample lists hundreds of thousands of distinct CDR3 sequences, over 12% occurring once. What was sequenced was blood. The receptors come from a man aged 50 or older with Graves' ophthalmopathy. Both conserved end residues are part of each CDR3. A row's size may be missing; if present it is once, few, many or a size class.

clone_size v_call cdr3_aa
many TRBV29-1 CSVVYGGGSYEQYF
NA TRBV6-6 CASSYRGPSTDTQYF
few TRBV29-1 CSVATGTDTQYF
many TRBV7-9 CASSSWRTKRGSGSLNTGELFF
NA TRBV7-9 CASSQGQTYNEQFF
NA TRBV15 CATSNPLGLGGVGAYEQYF
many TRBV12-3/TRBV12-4 CASSTLEGGEQYF
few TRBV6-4 CASSAAPFYGYTF
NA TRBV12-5 CASGYGTSGTNTGELFF
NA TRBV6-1 CASSPGRGLAGGPGETQYF
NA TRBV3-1 CASSQGQYTEAFF
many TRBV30 CAWSGTSGRAWNEQFF
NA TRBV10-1 CASRSDGNTEAFF
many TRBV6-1 CASTWGPPSETQYF
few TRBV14 CASSAAGLSEAFF
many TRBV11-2 CASSPDRGRDEQFF
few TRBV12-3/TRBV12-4 CASSLYRGGQYF
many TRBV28 CASRAGTGLDQPQHF
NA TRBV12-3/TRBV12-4 CASGQTSGKYNEQFF
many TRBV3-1 CASSQVRGEAFF
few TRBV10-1 CASSESGVPYEQYF
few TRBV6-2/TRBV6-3 CASNRPWASGRAATGELFF
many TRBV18 CASSVYQETQYF